This is a list of T cell receptor beta chains from one sample in a study of T-cell memory formation after mild COVID-19. MiXCR was run by TCRdb on the 5' RACE reads, yielding one entry per CDR3 protein. This table has fewer than 140,000 distinct CDR3 sequences, over 15% appearing once. The sample consisted of PBMCs or a T cell subset sorted from them (not recorded which). The receptors stem from an adult woman who had mild COVID-19 (a few samples of this study predate the infection). Cell type and time point are not known. Both conserved end residues are part of each CDR3. D genes are given only for firm matches. For some rows the clone size is stated as once, few or many, or as a class when expanded; others skip it.

>NA|TRBJ2-7|NA|TRBV29-1
CSVVGKAYEQYF
TGCAGCGTAGTCGGAAAGGCCTACGAGCAGTACTTC
>NA|TRBJ2-7|TRBD1|TRBV29-1
CSVGTGGATYEQYF
TGCAGCGTGGGGACAGGGGGCGCAACCTACGAGCAGTACTTC
>many|TRBJ1-5|NA|TRBV20-1
CSAATVGSNQPQHF
TGCAGTGCGGCGACAGTGGGAAGCAATCAGCCCCAGCATTTT
>few|TRBJ1-1|NA|TRBV7-8
CASSLHRAAQYEAFF
TGTGCCAGCAGCTTACATCGGGCAGCGCAATATGAAGCTTTCTTT
>few|TRBJ2-5|TRBD1|TRBV10-1
CASTITGGTGETQYF
TGCGCCAGCACCATCACGGGTGGGACAGGGGAGACCCAGTACTTC
>few|TRBJ2-5|TRBD2|TRBV7-3
CASSLSGGPETQYF
TGTGCCAGCAGCTTAAGCGGGGGGCCCGAGACCCAGTACTTC
>few|TRBJ2-1|NA|TRBV5-8
CASSLHSSYNEQFF
TGTGCCAGCAGTCTACACAGCTCCTACAATGAGCAGTTCTTC
>few|TRBJ1-1|NA|TRBV20-1
CSARDYLNTEAFF
TGCAGTGCGAGAGATTATCTGAACACTGAAGCTTTCTTT
>NA|TRBJ2-1|TRBD2|TRBV9
CASSTSGRAGNEQFF
TGTGCCAGCAGCACCAGCGGGAGGGCCGGCAATGAGCAGTTCTTC
>NA|TRBJ2-7|TRBD1|TRBV7-9
CASSSRDRVSSYEQYF
TGTGCCAGCAGCTCTCGGGACAGGGTTAGCTCCTACGAGCAGTACTTC
>NA|TRBJ2-1|NA|TRBV5-1
CASSSLEGSSYNEQFF
TGCGCCAGCAGCTCCCTGGAGGGCAGCTCCTACAATGAGCAGTTCTTC
>few|TRBJ2-7|NA|TRBV20-1
CSATQQFGPQPDYEQYF
TGCAGTGCTACACAGCAGTTTGGACCACAACCCGACTACGAGCAGTACTTC
>few|TRBJ1-2|NA|TRBV12-3/TRBV12-4
CASSQTGHGYTF
TGTGCCAGCAGTCAGACCGGGCATGGCTACACCTTC
>NA|TRBJ2-1|TRBD2|TRBV24-1
CATTSGRFGYEQFF
TGTGCCACCACAAGCGGGAGGTTCGGCTATGAGCAGTTCTTC
>NA|TRBJ2-7|NA|TRBV19
CASSIVAHSYEQYF
TGTGCCAGTAGTATAGTGGCACACTCCTACGAGCAGTACTTC
>few|TRBJ2-7|NA|TRBV20-1
CSASSGSTVYEQYF
TGCAGTGCTAGCTCGGGGAGCACGGTTTACGAGCAGTACTTC
>many|TRBJ1-1|NA|TRBV12-3/TRBV12-4
CASSYPTSGEAFF
TGTGCCAGCAGTTATCCTACTTCAGGGGAAGCTTTCTTT
>few|TRBJ1-2|NA|TRBV29-1
CSAWDSRGYGYTF
TGCAGCGCCTGGGACTCCCGTGGGTATGGCTACACCTTC
>once|TRBJ2-1|TRBD2|TRBV19
CASSMPGLAGGRYNEQFF
TGTGCCAGTAGTATGCCCGGACTAGCGGGGGGCCGGTACAATGAGCAGTTCTTC
>NA|TRBJ2-2|TRBD1|TRBV7-6
CASRLGQGAGELFF
TGTGCCAGCAGACTGGGACAGGGAGCCGGGGAGCTGTTTTTT
>NA|TRBJ2-1|TRBD2|TRBV6-5
CASSPFGGTSGGAGEQFF
TGTGCCAGCAGCCCCTTCGGAGGGACTAGCGGGGGGGCCGGGGAGCAGTTCTTC
>NA|TRBJ2-1|TRBD2|TRBV19
CASSIAGGPHEQFF
TGTGCCAGTAGTATAGCGGGAGGGCCCCATGAGCAGTTCTTC
>NA|TRBJ1-2|TRBD1|TRBV7-8
CASSLSGPGGPDGYTF
TGTGCCAGCAGCCTATCGGGGCCAGGGGGCCCGGATGGCTACACCTTC
>NA|TRBJ2-3|TRBD1|TRBV18
CASSPRPGQGTDTQYF
TGTGCCAGCTCACCAAGACCGGGACAGGGGACAGATACGCAGTATTTT
>NA|TRBJ2-1|NA|TRBV27
CASSLGGPPVRQFF
TGTGCCAGCAGTTTAGGCGGCCCTCCCGTCAGGCAGTTCTTC